The rows below give T cell receptor beta chains drawn from one sample of a study of CD8+ T cells in alopecia areata. Using immunoSEQ multiplex PCR, the repertoire was profiled, and TCRdb retains in-frame clones only, with some absent. The sample yields about 210,000 clones, 64% seen once. Source: CD4+ T cells sorted from blood, taken at week 4, from a patient treated with tofacitinib. The receptors were gathered from a human donor with alopecia areata. The CDR3 runs from the conserved cysteine through the conserved F or W. The order of the fields is CDR3 length, J gene, V gene, D gene, clone size, CDR3 protein, CDR3 DNA. The D gene is left open where the match is weak. Clone size is not always given. Where it is, it says once, few, many or a class for expanded clones.

>14|TRBJ2-7|TRBV7-8|-|-
CASRDRRTAREQYF
TGTGCCAGCAGGGACCGTCGGACGGCTCGCGAGCAGTACTTC
>16|TRBJ2-3|TRBV5-1|-|-
CASSLGRLGSTDTQYF
TGCGCCAGCAGCTTGGGCAGGCTGGGTAGCACAGATACGCAGTATTTT
>15|TRBJ2-1|TRBV5-1|TRBD2|few
CASSLEGGGPNEQFF
TGCGCCAGCAGCTTGGAAGGCGGGGGGCCCAATGAGCAGTTCTTC
>13|TRBJ2-3|TRBV10-3|-|-
CASMATGTDTQYF
TGTGCCAGCATGGCGACGGGCACAGATACGCAGTATTTT
>15|TRBJ2-7|TRBV7-2|-|-
CASTSGWAGAYEQYF
TGTGCCAGCACCTCAGGGTGGGCAGGGGCCTACGAGCAGTACTTC
>13|TRBJ1-2|TRBV6-5|-|-
CASRVDRNYGYTF
TGTGCCAGCAGGGTAGACAGGAACTATGGCTACACCTTC
>16|TRBJ2-7|TRBV4-1|TRBD2|-
CASSQDRGLADYEQYF
TGCGCCAGCAGCCAAGATCGAGGACTAGCGGACTACGAGCAGTACTTC
>15|TRBJ1-5|TRBV7-8|-|-
CASSLSGVSNQPQHF
TGTGCCAGCAGCCTATCGGGGGTTAGCAATCAGCCCCAGCATTTT
>17|TRBJ2-2|TRBV4-1|-|-
CASSQDTWQGRTGELFF
TGCGCCAGCAGCCAAGATACTTGGCAGGGGCGAACCGGGGAGCTGTTTTTT
>13|TRBJ1-2|TRBV30|-|-
CACTPPSNYGYTF
TGTGCCTGCACCCCGCCCTCTAACTATGGCTACACCTTC
>13|TRBJ2-5|TRBV7-2|-|-
CASSLAGVETQYF
TGTGCCAGCAGCTTAGCGGGGGTGGAGACCCAGTACTTC
>11|TRBJ2-5|TRBV9|-|once
CASSGGGTQYF
TGTGCCAGCAGCGGCGGAGGGACCCAGTACTTC
>13|TRBJ1-2|TRBV29-1|TRBD1|-
CSVTRGQGDGYTF
TGCAGCGTCACAAGGGGGCAGGGGGATGGCTACACCTTC
>14|TRBJ1-1|TRBV30|-|few
CAWSFGLKNTEAFF
TGTGCCTGGAGTTTCGGACTGAAGAACACTGAAGCTTTCTTT
>15|TRBJ1-2|TRBV4-2|-|-
CASSQVTGQNYGYTF
TGTGCCAGCAGCCAAGTAACAGGACAGAACTATGGCTACACCTTC
>15|TRBJ2-4|TRBV4-1|TRBD1|-
CASSPGQGAGNIQYF
TGCGCCAGCAGCCCAGGACAGGGGGCTGGGAACATTCAGTACTTC
>14|TRBJ2-2|TRBV5-1|-|-
CASRVQGNTGELFF
TGCGCCAGCAGAGTCCAGGGAAACACCGGGGAGCTGTTTTTT
>19|TRBJ2-1|TRBV7-2|-|-
CASSLALSRGSSSYNEQFF
TGTGCCAGCAGCTTAGCGCTCTCGAGGGGGTCGAGCTCCTACAATGAGCAGTTCTTC
>14|TRBJ2-7|TRBV6-5|-|-
CASSYEGSSYEQYF
TGTGCCAGCAGTTACGAGGGGTCCTCCTACGAGCAGTACTTC
>11|TRBJ2-7|TRBV7-9|-|few
CASSSAYEQYF
TGTGCCAGCAGCTCTGCCTACGAGCAGTACTTC
>15|TRBJ1-6|TRBV30|-|few
CAWSSQGSYNSPLHF
TGTGCCTGGAGCTCGCAGGGATCCTATAATTCACCCCTCCACTTT
>17|TRBJ2-6|TRBV7-9|-|-
CASSRSSGFSGANVLTF
TGTGCCAGCAGCCGTTCCTCAGGGTTCTCTGGGGCCAACGTCCTGACTTTC
>13|TRBJ1-2|TRBV27|-|few
CASQATALGGYTF
TGTGCCAGCCAGGCTACGGCATTAGGTGGCTACACCTTC
>17|TRBJ1-2|TRBV4-1|-|-
CASSQEDLGQGRNGYTF
TGCGCCAGCAGCCAAGAAGATCTAGGGCAGGGAAGAAACGGCTACACCTTC
>13|TRBJ2-5|TRBV29-1|-|few
CSTRGAGQETQYF
TGCAGCACCAGAGGGGCAGGCCAAGAGACCCAGTACTTC
>13|TRBJ1-1|TRBV18|-|-
CASSPAQYTEAFF
TGTGCCAGCTCACCAGCCCAGTACACTGAAGCTTTCTTT
>16|TRBJ2-2|TRBV4-3|TRBD2|few
CASSPQRGRGTGELFF
TGCGCCAGCAGCCCCCAGCGGGGCCGAGGGACCGGGGAGCTGTTTTTT
>17|TRBJ2-3|TRBV4-3|TRBD2|-
CASSQESGGPLADTQYF
TGCGCCAGCAGCCAGGAGTCGGGGGGGCCTCTGGCAGATACGCAGTATTTT
>15|TRBJ1-2|TRBV7-2|TRBD1|-
CASSLDPGQGYGYTF
TGTGCCAGCAGCTTAGACCCGGGACAGGGATATGGCTACACCTTC
>12|TRBJ1-2|TRBV30|-|-
CACSPSTYGYTF
TGTGCCTGTTCCCCATCAACCTATGGCTACACCTTC
>11|TRBJ1-2|TRBV29-1|-|-
CSVELGLGYTF
TGCAGCGTTGAATTAGGTCTTGGCTACACCTTC
>15|TRBJ1-5|TRBV6-6|-|once
CASRPEARGNQPQHF
TGTGCCAGCAGACCCGAGGCTAGGGGGAATCAGCCCCAGCATTTT
>13|TRBJ2-2|TRBV29-1|TRBD1|-
CSVGQGTAGELFF
TGCAGCGTTGGACAGGGAACGGCCGGGGAGCTGTTTTTT
>15|TRBJ1-6|TRBV7-6|TRBD1|-
CASSPSGQPNSPLHF
TGTGCCAGCAGCCCCTCGGGACAGCCTAATTCACCCCTCCACTTT
>14|TRBJ1-1|TRBV5-6|TRBD1|-
CASLGRDRVTEAFF
TGTGCCAGCCTGGGGCGGGACAGGGTCACTGAAGCTTTCTTT
>13|TRBJ1-2|TRBV5-1|-|-
CASSALTRDGYTF
TGCGCCAGCAGCGCCTTAACCAGGGATGGCTACACCTTC
>14|TRBJ1-2|TRBV10-3|-|-
CAISETAQANGYTF
TGTGCCATCAGTGAAACCGCCCAGGCCAATGGCTACACCTTC
>15|TRBJ1-6|TRBV6-5|-|-
CASSYDGGSNSPLHF
TGTGCCAGCAGTTACGATGGGGGCAGCAATTCACCCCTCCACTTT
>15|TRBJ1-2|TRBV4-2|TRBD1|-
CASSQELRGPGGYTF
TGTGCCAGCAGCCAAGAACTCAGGGGGCCGGGAGGCTACACCTTC
>13|TRBJ1-2|TRBV9|TRBD1|few
CASNLGQGYGYTF
TGTGCCAGCAACCTTGGACAGGGCTATGGCTACACCTTC
>15|TRBJ1-5|TRBV7-2|-|-
CASSPLGGSNQPQHF
TGTGCCAGCAGCCCCTTAGGTGGTAGCAATCAGCCCCAGCATTTT
>13|TRBJ1-1|TRBV30|-|-
CAWSGPSKLEAFF
TGTGCCTGGAGTGGGCCTTCCAAGTTAGAAGCTTTCTTT
>15|TRBJ1-5|TRBV7-2|-|-
CASSLVTGSNQPQHF
TGTGCCAGCAGCTTAGTCACAGGCAGCAATCAGCCCCAGCATTTT
>15|TRBJ1-5|TRBV10-3|-|-
CAISERRGSGQPQHF
TGTGCCATCAGTGAGAGGAGAGGGTCTGGTCAGCCCCAGCATTTT
>15|TRBJ1-2|TRBV4-1|-|-
CASSQFSGSRGGYTF
TGCGCCAGCAGCCAATTTTCGGGTTCCAGGGGTGGCTACACCTTC
>14|TRBJ2-5|TRBV7-2|TRBD2|-
CASSSGLAGETQYF
TGTGCCAGCAGCTCGGGACTAGCAGGGGAGACCCAGTACTTC
>14|TRBJ1-2|TRBV2|-|once
CASSEGFSNYGYTF
TGTGCCAGCAGTGAGGGCTTTTCAAACTATGGCTACACCTTC
>15|TRBJ2-1|TRBV2|-|-
CASSPLASIMNEQFF
TGTGCCAGCAGTCCTTTGGCTAGTATTATGAATGAGCAGTTCTTC
>12|TRBJ2-7|TRBV6-5|-|-
CASYDLNYEQYF
TGTGCCAGCTATGATCTAAACTACGAGCAGTACTTC
>13|TRBJ1-6|TRBV27|-|-
CASSLGPNSPLHF
TGTGCCAGCAGTTTAGGACCTAATTCACCCCTCCACTTT